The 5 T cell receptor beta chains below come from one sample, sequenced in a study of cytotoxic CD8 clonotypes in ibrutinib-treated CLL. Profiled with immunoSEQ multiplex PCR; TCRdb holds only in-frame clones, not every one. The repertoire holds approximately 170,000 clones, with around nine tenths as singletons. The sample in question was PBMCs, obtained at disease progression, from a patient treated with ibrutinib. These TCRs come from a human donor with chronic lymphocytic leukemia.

CDR3 coding DNA: TGCGCCAGCAGCCAGTCTTCCGGGACTCAAGAGACCCAGTACTTC. It is translated as CASSQSSGTQETQYF. The chain uses TRBV4-1 and TRBJ2-5, with D maybe TRBD2 (6 bases). Germline V gene data show CDR1 as MGHRA and CDR2 as YSYEKL. The CDR3 has 15 amino acids. V was cut by 3 bases and J by 2 bases, with 13 bases left in between.

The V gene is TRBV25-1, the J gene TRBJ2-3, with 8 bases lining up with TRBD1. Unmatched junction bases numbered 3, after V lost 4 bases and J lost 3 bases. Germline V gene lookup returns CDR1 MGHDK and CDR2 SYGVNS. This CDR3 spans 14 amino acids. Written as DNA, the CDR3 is TGTGCCAGCAGTGTCGGACAGGGAACAGATACGCAGTATTTT. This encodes CASSVGQGTDTQYF.

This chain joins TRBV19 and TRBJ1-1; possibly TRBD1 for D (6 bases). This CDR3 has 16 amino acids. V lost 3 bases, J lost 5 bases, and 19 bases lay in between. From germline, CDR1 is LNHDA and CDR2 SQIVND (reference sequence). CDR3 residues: CASSIPYLEGQTEAFF. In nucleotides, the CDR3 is TGTGCCAGTAGTATCCCTTATTTGGAGGGACAAACTGAAGCTTTCTTT. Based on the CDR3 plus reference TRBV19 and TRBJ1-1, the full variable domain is DGGITQSPKYLFRKEGQNVTLSCEQNLNHDAMYWYRQDPGQGLRLIYYSQIVNDFQKGDIAEGYSVSREKKESFPLTVTSAQKNPTAFYLCASSIPYLEGQTEAFFGQGTRLTVV.

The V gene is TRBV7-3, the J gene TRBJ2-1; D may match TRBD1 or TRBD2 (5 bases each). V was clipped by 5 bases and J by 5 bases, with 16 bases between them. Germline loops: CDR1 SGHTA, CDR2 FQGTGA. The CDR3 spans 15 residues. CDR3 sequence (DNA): TGTGCCAGCAGCCGGGGACCACCGCGAGACAATGAGCAGTTCTTC. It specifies CASSRGPPRDNEQFF.

CDR3 loop: CASRGQGYGYTF. The CDR3, as DNA: TGTGCCAGCAGGGGACAGGGGTATGGCTACACCTTC. The chain links TRBV2 to TRBJ1-2; TRBD1 matches 10 bases. CDR3 length: 12 residues. Germline trimming cut 6 bases from V and 5 bases from J; bases unmatched to any gene: 0. Germline V lookup: CDR1 SNHLY, CDR2 FYNNEI.